This T cell receptor beta chain was sequenced during a study of T cells in localized non-small cell lung cancer. As regards this clone: No antigen is known for it.

The repertoire was sequenced with immunoSEQ multiplex PCR; TCRdb's copy has only in-frame clones and lacks some. The sample consists of tens of thousands of clones, roughly 85% of them appearing once. Study-level points and caveats: Compared with tumor, uninvolved adjacent lung displayed greater T cell clonality, ranking highest overall. Longer overall survival accompanied higher blood T cell density. Turning up in adjacent lung were a median approximately 58 of the top 100 tumor clones.

The CDR3 runs 15 residues. The trim removed 4 bases at V and 5 bases at J, leaving 5 bases unmatched. Germline CDR1 reads KGHSH; CDR2 reads LQKENI. This receptor was identified in a male donor older than 55 with stage III squamous cell lung carcinoma. J is TRBJ1-2 and V is TRBV18, with 12 positions matching TRBD1. The sequencing used peripheral blood, collected before any cancer treatment. The CDR3 spells CASSLGQGARYGYTF. DNA for the CDR3: TGTGCCAGCTCACTGGGACAGGGGGCTCGGTATGGCTACACCTTC. Looking up the rest from reference TRBV18 and TRBJ1-2 gives the full variable domain: NAGVMQNPRHLVRRRGQEARLRCSPMKGHSHVYWYRQLPEEGLKFMVYLQKENIIDESGMPKERFSAEFPKEGPSILRIQQVVRGDSAAYFCASSLGQGARYGYTFGSGTRLTVV.